This TCR beta chain was found in a study of blood T cell repertoires in COVID-19. This clone showed up just once. Recovered status applied to Cohort 3 donors who had two consecutive negative PCRs. It also applied to those with clearance or with symptom resolution. Method: immunoSEQ multiplex PCR; TCRdb's copy keeps in-frame clones and lacks some. Of fewer than 450,000 clones listed, about 88% are singletons. Looked up from germline, CDR1 is LNHDA and CDR2 is SQIVND (reference sequence). The CDR3 runs 14 residues. The V end was cut by 9 bases, the J end by 4 bases, with 19 bases between. V usage is TRBV19 and J usage is TRBJ2-7, with D tentatively TRBD2 (6 bases). The receptor's source is a woman under 30 who had recovered from COVID-19. What was sequenced was PBMCs or T cells enriched from blood (not recorded which). In DNA, the CDR3 is TGTGCCAGGGAGGGAACGGACGGACTTTACGAGCAGTACTTC. Translation gives CAREGTDGLYEQYF.